This entry is about one T cell receptor beta chain. As yet, its antigen is unknown. A roughly 2.5 ml blood sample was drawn per donor. The data are from a study of monozygotic twins with inflammatory bowel disease. Germline assignment: CDR1 DFQATT and CDR2 SNEGSKA (reference sequence). The CDR3 is 13 residues long. Around 4,000 ng of total RNA went into each TCR library. TCRdb derives one entry per CDR3 protein from the 5' RACE reads, leaving out DNA. The repertoire table contains about 440,000 distinct CDR3 sequences. Study-wide findings and caveats: Background noise in patient repertoires may stem from differing immunosuppressive treatments.

The chain carries TRBV20-1 and TRBJ1-1; the D gene TCRdb calls, TRBD1, cannot be checked with no DNA. The sequence came from a human donor with ulcerative colitis or Crohn's disease, or a healthy co-twin of an affected twin (not recorded which). Sequencing was carried out using blood. The CDR3 region is CSALGARNTEAFF.